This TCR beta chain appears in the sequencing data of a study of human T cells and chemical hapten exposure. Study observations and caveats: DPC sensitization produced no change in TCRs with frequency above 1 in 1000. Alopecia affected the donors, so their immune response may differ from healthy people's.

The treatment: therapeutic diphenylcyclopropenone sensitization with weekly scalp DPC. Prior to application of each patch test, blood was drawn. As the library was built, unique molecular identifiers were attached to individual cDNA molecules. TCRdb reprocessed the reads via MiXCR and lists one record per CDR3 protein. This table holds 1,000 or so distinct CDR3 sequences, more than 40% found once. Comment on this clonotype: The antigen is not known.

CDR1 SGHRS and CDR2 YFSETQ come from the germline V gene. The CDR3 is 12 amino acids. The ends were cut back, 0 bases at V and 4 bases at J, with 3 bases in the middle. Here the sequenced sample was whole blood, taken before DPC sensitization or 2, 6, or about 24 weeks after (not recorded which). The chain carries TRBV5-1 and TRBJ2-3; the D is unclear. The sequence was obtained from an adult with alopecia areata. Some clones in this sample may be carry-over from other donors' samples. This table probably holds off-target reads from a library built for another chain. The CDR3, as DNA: TGCGCCAGCAGCTTGGCGGCAGATACGCAGTATTTT. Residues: CASSLAADTQYF.